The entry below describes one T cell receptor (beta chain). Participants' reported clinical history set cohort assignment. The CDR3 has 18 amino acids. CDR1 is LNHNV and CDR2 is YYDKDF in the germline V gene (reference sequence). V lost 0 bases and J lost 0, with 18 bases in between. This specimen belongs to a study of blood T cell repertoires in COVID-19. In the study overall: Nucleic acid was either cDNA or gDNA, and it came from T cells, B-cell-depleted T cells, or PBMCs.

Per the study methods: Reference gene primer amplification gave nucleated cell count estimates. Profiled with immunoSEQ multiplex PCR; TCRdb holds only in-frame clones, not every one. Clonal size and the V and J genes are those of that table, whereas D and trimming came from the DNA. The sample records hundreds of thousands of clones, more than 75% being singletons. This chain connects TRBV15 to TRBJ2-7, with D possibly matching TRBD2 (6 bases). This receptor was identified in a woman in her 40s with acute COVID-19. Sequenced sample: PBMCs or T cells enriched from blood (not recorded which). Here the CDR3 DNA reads TGTGCCACCAGCAGAGAGTCTGCACGGGGGACCCTCTCCTACGAGCAGTACTTC. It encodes CATSRESARGTLSYEQYF.